This T cell receptor (beta chain) was profiled in a study of blood T cell repertoires in COVID-19 (dated by TCRdb to 2018 to 2021). About the investigation overall: Samples from collaborators originated in the United States, Italy and Spain and spanned both the acute and convalescent phases of COVID-19. The sample metadata nearly always contained a de-identified subject ID, COVID-19 status, age in years and sex. HLA class I and class II types, where available, came from metadata supplied by the sample provider rather than from assay-based typing. Deeply sampled blood TCRbeta repertoires from subjects exposed to, actively infected with, or recovered from COVID-19 were included in the dataset. The samples were drawn from two sources: the first 160 participants of the ongoing ImmuneRACE study, and 1,254 subjects contributed by 6 global collaborators. The repertoires were released in a freely available public database intended as a resource for research on the immune response to SARS-CoV-2. The prospective study material was composed of cDNA or gDNA derived from T cells, B-cell-depleted T cells, or PBMCs. Summary of the overall study and its limitations: Clinical and demographic metadata were provided uncurated, with the amount varying by source and participant.

Comments on this clone: Its antigen is currently not known. No per-base quality is available; no much larger clone lies one base away.

TCRbeta CDR3 regions were amplified from genomic DNA using the immunoSEQ Assay, a bias-controlled multiplex PCR. The original pipeline was this. Nucleated cell counts per sample were estimated from amplification of reference gene primers within the assay. To quantify the absolute abundance of each unique TCRbeta CDR3 rearrangement, sequence reads were collapsed and filtered. Productive Simpson clonality was computed per sample as the square root of Simpson's diversity index over productive rearrangements. TCRdb limited this immuneACCESS table to in-frame rearrangements with V and J called. A share of clones is missing; checked studies link under half to unresolved V genes, and the rest is unexplained. For V, J and clone size, that table is used; D and trimming come from the DNA. The sample table contains approximately 150,000 clones; only one count was recorded for 65% to 85% of them. The ten top clones hold roughly 6% of the sample.

At the junction V is shortened by 9 bases and J by 5 bases, with 23 bases in between. The CDR3 covers 15 residues, taking in both the cysteine and the phenylalanine. Of the read, only the CDR3 DNA is kept; its 45 bases are in frame from base 1. CDR1 SNHLY and CDR2 FYNNEI are derived from the germline V gene. Participants in the prospective study were aged roughly 18 to 95 years, lived in 20 to 25 United States geographic areas, and enrolled through a virtual design. In the prospective study, participants were assigned to cohorts based on the clinical history participants reported in a screening survey and a study questionnaire. ImmuneRACE Cohort 3 recovered participants were defined by two consecutive negative NP/OP PCR tests, healthcare professional clearance, or symptom resolution. Each participant in the prospective study had whole blood, serum and a nasopharyngeal or oropharyngeal swab collected by mobile phlebotomists. Participants in the prospective study had the option to provide additional blood draws and questionnaires over a 2-month period. Before DNA extraction, blood samples from the prospective study were shipped at room temperature or frozen.

The chain couples TRBV2 to TRBJ2-7; the D gene is perhaps TRBD2, from 7 matching bases. The TCR was taken from a man between 35 and 55 years old who had recovered from COVID-19. What was sequenced was PBMCs or T cells enriched from blood (not recorded which). Here the CDR3 is given as CASGFAGASYNEQYF. The bases read TGTGCCAGTGGATTTGCGGGGGCCTCCTACAACGAGCAGTACTTC.